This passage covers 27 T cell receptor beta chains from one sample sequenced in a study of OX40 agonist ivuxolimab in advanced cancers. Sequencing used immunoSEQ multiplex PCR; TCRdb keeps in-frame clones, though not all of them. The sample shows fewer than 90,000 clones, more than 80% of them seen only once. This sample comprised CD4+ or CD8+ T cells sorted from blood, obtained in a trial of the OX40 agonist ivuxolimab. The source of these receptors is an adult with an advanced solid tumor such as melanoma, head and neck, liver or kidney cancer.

The CDR3 sequence is CASLGVLAKNIQYF. The CDR3 DNA follows: TGTGCCAGCTTGGGCGTCCTAGCCAAAAACATTCAGTACTTC. The genes are TRBV2 and TRBJ2-4; no clear D. The germline V gene has CDR1 SNHLY and CDR2 FYNNEI. The CDR3 contains 14 residues. V lost 8 bases and J 0 bases, leaving 11 bases between the germline ends. Using reference TRBV2 and TRBJ2-4 for the parts outside the CDR3, the full variable domain is EPEVTQTPSHQVTQMGQEVILRCVPISNHLYFYWYRQILGQKVEFLVSFYNNEISEKSEIFDDQFSVERPDGSNFTLKIRSTKLEDSAMYFCASLGVLAKNIQYFGAGTRLSVL.

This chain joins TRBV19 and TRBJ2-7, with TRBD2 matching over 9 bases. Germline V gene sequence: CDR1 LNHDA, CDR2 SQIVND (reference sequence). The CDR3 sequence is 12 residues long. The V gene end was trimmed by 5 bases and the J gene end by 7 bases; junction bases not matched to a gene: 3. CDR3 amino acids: CASSPLAGEQYF. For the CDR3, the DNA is TGTGCCAGTAGTCCCCTAGCGGGAGAGCAGTACTTC.

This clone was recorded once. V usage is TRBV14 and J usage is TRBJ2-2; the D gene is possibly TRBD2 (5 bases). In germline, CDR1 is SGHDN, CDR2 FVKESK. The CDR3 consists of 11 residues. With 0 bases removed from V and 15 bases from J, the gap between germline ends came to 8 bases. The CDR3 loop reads CASSQDGLVFF. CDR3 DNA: TGTGCCAGCAGCCAAGATGGACTGGTGTTTTTT. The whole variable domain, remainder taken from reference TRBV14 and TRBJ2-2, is EAGVTQFPSHSVIEKGQTVTLRCDPISGHDNLYWYRRVMGKEIKFLLHFVKESKQDESGMPNNRFLAERTGGTYSTLKVQPAELEDSGVYFCASSQDGLVFFGEGSRLTVL.

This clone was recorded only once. The CDR3 DNA sequence: TGTGCCAGCAGGGACAGGGGTGGAAGTGAGCAGTTCTTC. This gives the protein CASRDRGGSEQFF. The chain uses TRBV6-1 and TRBJ2-1, with TRBD1 matching 9 bases. The CDR3 runs to 13 residues. In germline, CDR1 is MNHNS, CDR2 SASEGT. After removal of 6 bases from V and 9 bases from J, the junction contained 6 bases not matched to a gene.

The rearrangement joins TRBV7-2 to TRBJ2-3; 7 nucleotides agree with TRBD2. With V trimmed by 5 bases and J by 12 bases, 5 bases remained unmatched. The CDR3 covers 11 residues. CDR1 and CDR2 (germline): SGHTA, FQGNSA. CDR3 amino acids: CASSPGTTQYF. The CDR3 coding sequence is TGTGCCAGCAGCCCTGGGACTACTCAGTATTTT.

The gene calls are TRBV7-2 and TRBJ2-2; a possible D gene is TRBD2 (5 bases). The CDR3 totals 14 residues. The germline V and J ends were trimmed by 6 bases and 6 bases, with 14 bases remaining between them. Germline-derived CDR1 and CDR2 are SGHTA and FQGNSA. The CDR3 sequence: CASSYGVVSGELFF. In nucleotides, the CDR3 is TGTGCCAGCAGTTACGGGGTGGTATCCGGGGAGCTGTTTTTT.

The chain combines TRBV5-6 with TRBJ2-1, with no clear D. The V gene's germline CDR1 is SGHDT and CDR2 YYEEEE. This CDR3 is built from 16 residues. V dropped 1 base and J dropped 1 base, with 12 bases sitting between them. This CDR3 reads CASSLMGLGSYNEQFF. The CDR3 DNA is TGTGCCAGCAGCTTGATGGGTTTAGGATCCTACAATGAGCAGTTCTTC.

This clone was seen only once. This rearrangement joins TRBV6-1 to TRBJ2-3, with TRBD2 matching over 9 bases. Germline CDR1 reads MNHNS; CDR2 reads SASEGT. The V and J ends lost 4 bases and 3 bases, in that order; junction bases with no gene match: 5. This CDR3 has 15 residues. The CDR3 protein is CASSVSSGATDTQYF. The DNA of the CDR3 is TGTGCCAGCAGTGTTTCTAGCGGGGCTACAGATACGCAGTATTTT.

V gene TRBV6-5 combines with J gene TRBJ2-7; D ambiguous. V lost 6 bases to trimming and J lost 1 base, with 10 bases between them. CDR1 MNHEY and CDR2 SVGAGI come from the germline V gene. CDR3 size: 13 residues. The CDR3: CASRTRISYEQYF. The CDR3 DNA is TGTGCCAGCAGAACAAGAATATCCTACGAGCAGTACTTC.

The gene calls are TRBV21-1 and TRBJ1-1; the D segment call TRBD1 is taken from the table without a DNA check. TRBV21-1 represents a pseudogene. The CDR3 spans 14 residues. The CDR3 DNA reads TGTGCCAGCAGCAAAGGCAAGGGGCCCACTGAAGCTTTCTTT. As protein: CASSKGKGPTEAFF.

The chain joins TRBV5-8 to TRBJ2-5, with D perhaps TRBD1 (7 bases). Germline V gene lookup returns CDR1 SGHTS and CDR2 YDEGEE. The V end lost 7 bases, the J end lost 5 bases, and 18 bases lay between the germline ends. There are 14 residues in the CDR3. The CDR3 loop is CASLRRGLGETQYF. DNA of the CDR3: TGTGCCAGCCTCCGGAGGGGGCTTGGGGAGACCCAGTACTTC.

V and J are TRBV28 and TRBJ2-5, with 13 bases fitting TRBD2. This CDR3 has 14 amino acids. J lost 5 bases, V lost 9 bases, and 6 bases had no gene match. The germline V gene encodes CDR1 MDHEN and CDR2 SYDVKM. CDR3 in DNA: TGTGCCAGTGGGACTAGCGGGATCGCGGAGACCCAGTACTTC. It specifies CASGTSGIAETQYF.

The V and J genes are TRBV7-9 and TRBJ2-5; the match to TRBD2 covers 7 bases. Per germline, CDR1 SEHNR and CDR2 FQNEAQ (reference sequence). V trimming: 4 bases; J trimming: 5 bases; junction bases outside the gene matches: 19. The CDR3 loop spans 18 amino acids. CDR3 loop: CASSSEGASGTSTETQYF. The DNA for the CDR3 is TGTGCCAGCAGCTCCGAAGGGGCTAGCGGAACATCTACGGAGACCCAGTACTTC. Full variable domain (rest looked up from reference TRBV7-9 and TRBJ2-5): DTGVSQNPRHKITKRGQNVTFRCDPISEHNRLYWYRQTLGQGPEFLTYFQNEAQLEKSRLLSDRFSAERPKGSFSTLEIQRTEQGDSAMYLCASSSEGASGTSTETQYFGPGTRLLVL.

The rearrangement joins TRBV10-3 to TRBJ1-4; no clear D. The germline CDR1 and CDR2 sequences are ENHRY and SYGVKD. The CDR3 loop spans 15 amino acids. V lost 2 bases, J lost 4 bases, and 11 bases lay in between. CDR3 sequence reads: CAISEGRRDNEKLFF. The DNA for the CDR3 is TGTGCCATCAGTGAGGGCAGGAGAGATAATGAAAAACTGTTTTTT.

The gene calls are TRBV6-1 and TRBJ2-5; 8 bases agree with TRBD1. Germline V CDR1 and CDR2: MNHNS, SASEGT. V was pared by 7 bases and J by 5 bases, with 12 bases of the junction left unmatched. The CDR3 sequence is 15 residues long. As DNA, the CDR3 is TGTGCCAGCAAAAGAGGGGCAGGGGGCGGGGAGACCCAGTACTTC. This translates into CASKRGAGGGETQYF.

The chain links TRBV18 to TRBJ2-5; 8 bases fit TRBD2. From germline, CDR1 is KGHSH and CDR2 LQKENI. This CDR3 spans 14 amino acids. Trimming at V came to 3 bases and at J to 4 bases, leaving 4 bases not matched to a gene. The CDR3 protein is CASSPPAGGETQYF. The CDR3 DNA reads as TGTGCCAGCTCACCTCCGGCGGGAGGAGAGACCCAGTACTTC.

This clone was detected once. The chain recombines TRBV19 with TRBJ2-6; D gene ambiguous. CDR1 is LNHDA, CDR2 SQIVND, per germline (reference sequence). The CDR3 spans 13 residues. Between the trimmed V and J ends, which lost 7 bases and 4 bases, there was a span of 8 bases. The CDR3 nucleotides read TGTGCCAGTACCGACCTAGGGGCCAACGTCCTGACTTTC. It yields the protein CASTDLGANVLTF. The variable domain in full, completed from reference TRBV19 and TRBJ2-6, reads DGGITQSPKYLFRKEGQNVTLSCEQNLNHDAMYWYRQDPGQGLRLIYYSQIVNDFQKGDIAEGYSVSREKKESFPLTVTSAQKNPTAFYLCASTDLGANVLTFGAGSRLTVL.

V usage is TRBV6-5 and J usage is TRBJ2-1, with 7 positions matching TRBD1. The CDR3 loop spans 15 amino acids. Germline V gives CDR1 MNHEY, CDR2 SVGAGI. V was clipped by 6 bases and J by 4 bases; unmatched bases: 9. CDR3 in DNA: TGTGCCAGCAGATCCCCCGGGACAGCGTACAATGAGCAGTTCTTC. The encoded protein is CASRSPGTAYNEQFF.

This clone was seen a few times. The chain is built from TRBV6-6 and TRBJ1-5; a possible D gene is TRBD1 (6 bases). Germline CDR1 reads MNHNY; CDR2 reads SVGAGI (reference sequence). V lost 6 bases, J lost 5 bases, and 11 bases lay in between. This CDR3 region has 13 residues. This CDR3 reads CASSGTNYQPQHF. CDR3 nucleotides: TGTGCCAGCAGCGGGACAAACTATCAGCCCCAGCATTTT.

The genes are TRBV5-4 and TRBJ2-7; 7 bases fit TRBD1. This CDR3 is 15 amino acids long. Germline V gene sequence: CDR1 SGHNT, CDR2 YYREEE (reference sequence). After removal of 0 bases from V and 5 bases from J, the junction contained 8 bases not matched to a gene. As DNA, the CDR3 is TGTGCCAGCAGCTTGGTAGGGGGCGCTTCGAACGAGCAGTACTTC. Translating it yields CASSLVGGASNEQYF.

CDR3 loop: CSASSWETQYF. Written as DNA, the CDR3 is TGCAGTGCTAGTTCATGGGAGACCCAGTACTTC. The chain has TRBV20-1 and TRBJ2-5, with unresolved D. V was shortened by 3 bases and J by 5 bases, with 7 bases between the two germline ends. Germline V lookup: CDR1 DFQATT, CDR2 SNEGSKA (reference sequence). The CDR3 has 11 amino acids.

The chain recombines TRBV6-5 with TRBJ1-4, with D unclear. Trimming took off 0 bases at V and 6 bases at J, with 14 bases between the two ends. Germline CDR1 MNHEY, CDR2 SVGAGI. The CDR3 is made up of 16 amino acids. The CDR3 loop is CASSYSGLAGYEKLFF. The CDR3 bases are TGTGCCAGCAGTTACTCAGGGTTGGCAGGTTATGAAAAACTGTTTTTT.

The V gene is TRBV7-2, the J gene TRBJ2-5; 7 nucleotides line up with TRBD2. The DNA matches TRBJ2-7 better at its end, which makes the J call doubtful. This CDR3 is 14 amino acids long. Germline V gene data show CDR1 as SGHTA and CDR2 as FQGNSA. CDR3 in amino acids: CASSLDRGSYEQYF. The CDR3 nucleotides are TGTGCCAGCAGCTTAGATCGCGGGAGTTACGAGCAGTACTTC.

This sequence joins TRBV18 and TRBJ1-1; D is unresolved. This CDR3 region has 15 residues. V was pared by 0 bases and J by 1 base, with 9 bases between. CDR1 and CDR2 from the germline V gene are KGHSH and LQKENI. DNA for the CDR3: TGTGCCAGCTCACCACCGGCGACTTCGAACACTGAAGCTTTCTTT. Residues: CASSPPATSNTEAFF.

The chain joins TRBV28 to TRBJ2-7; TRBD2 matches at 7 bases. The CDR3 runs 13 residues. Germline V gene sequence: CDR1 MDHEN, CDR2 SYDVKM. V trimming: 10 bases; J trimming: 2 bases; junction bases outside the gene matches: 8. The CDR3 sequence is CAISREVPYEQYF. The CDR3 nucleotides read TGTGCCATCTCCCGGGAGGTACCCTACGAGCAGTACTTC. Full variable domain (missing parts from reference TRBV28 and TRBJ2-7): DVKVTQSSRYLVKRTGEKVFLECVQDMDHENMFWYRQDPGLGLRLIYFSYDVKMKEKGDIPEGYSVSREKKERFSLILESASTNQTSMYLCAISREVPYEQYFGPGTRLTVT.

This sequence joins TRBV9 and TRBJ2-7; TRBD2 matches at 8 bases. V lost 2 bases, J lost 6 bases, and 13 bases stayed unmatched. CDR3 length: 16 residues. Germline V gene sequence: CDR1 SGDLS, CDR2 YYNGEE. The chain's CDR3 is CASSVAGGSGAIEQYF. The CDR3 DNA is TGTGCCAGCAGCGTGGCCGGAGGTAGCGGGGCCATCGAGCAGTACTTC.

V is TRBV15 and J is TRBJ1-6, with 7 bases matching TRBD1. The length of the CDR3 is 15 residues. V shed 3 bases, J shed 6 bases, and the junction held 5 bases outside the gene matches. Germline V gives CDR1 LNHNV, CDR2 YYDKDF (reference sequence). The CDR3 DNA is TGTGCCACCAGCAGGGACGGGACAGTTAATTCACCCCTCCACTTT. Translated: CATSRDGTVNSPLHF.